The clone carrying this TCR beta chain came up a few times. The antigen is not known. The record originates from a study of T cells in Graves' hyperthyroidism and ophthalmopathy. Study at large: Peripheral blood was drawn at first diagnosis, prior to all treatment. Study-wide findings and caveats: For ophthalmopathy, model prediction preceded onset by a median roughly 6.3 months.

Germline V lookup: CDR1 SQVTM, CDR2 ANQGSEA. Trimming removed 0 bases at V and 0 bases at J, with 9 bases between. This CDR3 has 14 amino acids. Stable disease denoted Graves' hyperthyroidism without ophthalmopathy progression within 18 months. Patients were aged 18 to 65, had disease duration under 2 months, and had newly diagnosed hyperthyroidism. Using RNA transcripts as the source, TCR beta CDR3 regions were amplified. TCR CDR3 regions were first amplified by RT-PCR with HTBI primers. TCRdb used MiXCR to reprocess the multiplex PCR reads, holding one entry per CDR3 protein. The data show a few hundred thousand distinct CDR3 sequences, less than 20% seen once.

The sequence derives from a woman aged 30 to 39 with Graves' hyperthyroidism. The chain employs TRBV29-1 and TRBJ2-7; D is undetermined. The sequenced material came from blood. The CDR3 nucleotides are TGCAGCGTTGAAGATCCGTTTAGCTCCTACGAGCAGTACTTC. It is translated as CSVEDPFSSYEQYF.